This passage covers 27 T cell receptor beta chains from one sample sequenced in a study of cytomegalovirus exposure and HLA in healthy donors. The PCR ran on 60 Vbeta and 13 Jbeta primers. Sequencing used immunoSEQ multiplex PCR; TCRdb keeps in-frame clones, though not all of them. The sample shows 150,000 to 200,000 clones, around 78% of them seen only once. The sequenced material came from PBMCs. These receptors were taken from a woman aged 40 to 50 in good health and CMV-seronegative.

This clone was counted a few times. The J gene is TRBJ2-5, the V gene TRBV7-3, with 7 positions matching TRBD1. Trimming cost V 5 bases and J 2 bases; bases outside gene matches: 8. Germline V CDR1 and CDR2: SGHTA, FQGTGA. The CDR3 spans 15 residues. CDR3 coding DNA: TGTGCCAGCAGCCCAGGGGACAGCAAACAAGAGACCCAGTACTTC. Protein sequence: CASSPGDSKQETQYF.

The V call is TRBV30, the J call TRBJ2-7; D may be TRBD1 (5 bases). This CDR3 has 14 residues. Germline lookup yields CDR1 GTSNPN and CDR2 SVGIG (reference sequence). The V end lost 4 bases, the J end lost 9 bases, and 22 bases lay between the germline ends. This chain's CDR3 is CAWTLRGQGVVQYF. In DNA form, the CDR3 reads TGTGCCTGGACACTTAGAGGTCAGGGCGTTGTGCAGTACTTC.

This clone was seen only once. The chain employs TRBV5-1 and TRBJ2-7, with 11 bases aligning to TRBD2. Germline V gene lookup returns CDR1 SGHRS and CDR2 YFSETQ. Germline trimming cut 4 bases from V and 2 bases from J; bases unmatched to any gene: 14. The CDR3 runs to 18 residues. CDR3 DNA: TGCGCCAGCAGCCTACGGACGCGAACGACTAGCGGGACCTACGAGCAGTACTTC. Translation: CASSLRTRTTSGTYEQYF.

This chain uses TRBV30 with TRBJ2-3; unclear D gene. V was pared by 2 bases and J by 4 bases, with 10 bases between. The CDR3 length is 13 residues. CDR1 GTSNPN and CDR2 SVGIG come from the germline V gene (reference sequence). The CDR3 DNA follows: TGTGCCTGGAGTCCGGGTGGTGCAGATACGCAGTATTTT. Translation: CAWSPGGADTQYF.

The CDR3 nucleotides read TGTGCCAGCAGTTACCCACTCACCGGGGAGCTGTTTTTT. Translated: CASSYPLTGELFF. This rearrangement joins TRBV27 to TRBJ2-2; no reliable D call. Germline V lookup: CDR1 MNHEY, CDR2 SMNVEV (reference sequence). The CDR3 is 13 residues long. V was clipped by 4 bases and J by 4 bases, with 7 bases between them.

This chain connects TRBV7-9 to TRBJ2-1, with TRBD2 matching 9 bases. Germline V CDR1 and CDR2: SEHNR, FQNEAQ (reference sequence). The V segment lost 2 bases and the J segment 7 bases; nucleotides outside the gene matches: 3. The CDR3 spans 14 residues. The CDR3: CASSLQREDNEQFF. The DNA of the CDR3 is TGTGCCAGCAGCTTACAGCGGGAGGATAATGAGCAGTTCTTC.

The V gene is TRBV19, the J gene TRBJ1-4, with 7 bases that match TRBD1. Germline values: CDR1 LNHDA, CDR2 SQIVND (reference sequence). CDR3 length: 11 residues. V trimming: 10 bases; J trimming: 7 bases; junction bases outside the gene matches: 3. CDR3 amino acids: CATGTAEKLFF. CDR3 bases: TGTGCCACTGGGACAGCTGAAAAACTGTTTTTT.

The chain employs TRBV30 and TRBJ2-5, with no clear D. Per germline, CDR1 GTSNPN and CDR2 SVGIG (reference sequence). The V end lost 5 bases, the J end lost 5 bases, and 6 bases lay between the germline ends. The CDR3 is made up of 10 amino acids. CDR3: CAWSAETQYF. In DNA form, the CDR3 reads TGTGCCTGGTCTGCGGAGACCCAGTACTTC.

This clone was detected only once. The gene calls are TRBV6-5 and TRBJ2-7, with 10 nucleotides matching TRBD2. Germline assignment: CDR1 MNHEY and CDR2 SVGAGI. Germline trimming cut 0 bases from V and 3 bases from J; bases unmatched to any gene: 5. CDR3 length equals 16 residues. CDR3 residues: CASSYSKSSGGYEQYF. DNA of the CDR3: TGTGCCAGCAGTTACTCGAAGTCTAGCGGGGGCTACGAGCAGTACTTC.

The chain combines TRBV29-1 with TRBJ2-1, with 11 positions matching TRBD1. The CDR3 runs 13 residues. Germline lookup yields CDR1 SQVTM and CDR2 ANQGSEA. The ends lost 7 bases at V and 6 bases at J; junction bases unmatched: 5. The CDR3 region has the DNA TGCAGCGGGGGACAGGGGGTACCCAATGAGCAGTTCTTC. Its translation is CSGGQGVPNEQFF.

The rearrangement links TRBV5-4 to TRBJ2-2, with D tentatively TRBD1 (7 bases). Between the trimmed V and J ends, which lost 2 bases and 6 bases, there was a span of 14 bases. From germline, CDR1 is SGHNT and CDR2 YYREEE (reference sequence). The CDR3 is made up of 15 amino acids. The CDR3 sequence is CASSFTQGRPGELFF. In DNA, the CDR3 is TGTGCCAGCAGCTTTACACAGGGGAGGCCCGGGGAGCTGTTTTTT.

CDR3 amino acids: CASSEGSSWSIQYF. CDR3 nucleotide sequence: TGTGCCAGCAGTGAAGGTAGTAGCTGGAGCATTCAGTACTTC. This chain joins TRBV2 and TRBJ2-4; no clear D gene. Trimming removed 1 base at V and 9 bases at J, with 13 bases between. The CDR3 is 14 amino acids. Germline values: CDR1 SNHLY, CDR2 FYNNEI.

The V and J genes are TRBV11-3 and TRBJ2-7; D not resolved. Germline V gene lookup returns CDR1 SGHNT and CDR2 YENEEA. Trimming shortened V by 5 bases and J by 4 bases, and 12 bases separated the two germline ends. The CDR3 is 13 amino acids. Here the CDR3 DNA reads TGTGCCAGCAGCGAATCCACGGAGTACGAGCAGTACTTC. Its translation is CASSESTEYEQYF.

The chain joins TRBV30 to TRBJ1-2; D gene ambiguous. Germline lookup yields CDR1 GTSNPN and CDR2 SVGIG (reference sequence). The CDR3 is 13 residues long. Deletions cut 2 bases from V and 5 bases from J, with 12 bases between. The CDR3 loop reads CAWSTPPTYGYTF. The CDR3 DNA reads TGTGCCTGGAGTACCCCTCCTACTTATGGCTACACCTTC. The full variable domain, completed using reference TRBV30 and TRBJ1-2, is SQTIHQWPATLVQPVGSPLSLECTVEGTSNPNLYWYRQAAGRGLQLLFYSVGIGQISSEVPQNLSASRPQDRQFILSSKKLLLSDSGFYLCAWSTPPTYGYTFGSGTRLTVV.

The chain employs TRBV11-2 and TRBJ2-3, with 8 bases identical to TRBD2. The germline CDR1 and CDR2 sequences are SGHAT and FQNNGV. This CDR3 has 14 residues. V lost 1 base to trimming and J lost 5 bases; unmatched junction nucleotides: 2. The CDR3, as DNA: TGTGCCAGCAGCTTAGGGCTAGCGGGAGATACGCAGTATTTT. It translates to CASSLGLAGDTQYF. Based on the CDR3 plus reference TRBV11-2 and TRBJ2-3, the full variable domain is EAGVAQSPRYKIIEKRQSVAFWCNPISGHATLYWYQQILGQGPKLLIQFQNNGVVDDSQLPKDRFSAERLKGVDSTLKIQPAKLEDSAVYLCASSLGLAGDTQYFGPGTRLTVL.

J is TRBJ2-5 and V is TRBV6-1; possible D gene TRBD2, 6 bases. Germline CDR1 reads MNHNS; CDR2 reads SASEGT. Trimming shortened V by 7 bases and J by 9 bases, and 18 bases separated the two germline ends. CDR3 length: 13 residues. The CDR3 coding sequence is TGTGCCAGCATCTCCCCGGGGGTCAGGGCCCAGTACTTC. It is translated as CASISPGVRAQYF.

In this sample, this clone turned up a few times. The chain uses TRBV19 and TRBJ2-7; D unclear. Trimming left V 3 bases short and J 0 bases short, with 9 bases between. The CDR3 is 14 residues long. The V gene's germline CDR1 is LNHDA and CDR2 SQIVND (reference sequence). DNA of the CDR3: TGTGCCAGTAGTATCCAGATTGACTCCTACGAGCAGTACTTC. As protein: CASSIQIDSYEQYF.

The chain uses TRBV30 and TRBJ2-5; 7 bases line up with TRBD2. The V gene end was trimmed by 0 bases and the J gene end by 2 bases; junction bases not matched to a gene: 6. This CDR3 region has 15 residues. Per the germline V gene, CDR1 is GTSNPN and CDR2 is SVGIG (reference sequence). The CDR3 spells CAWSVGSSGQETQYF. In DNA, the CDR3 is TGTGCCTGGAGTGTAGGCTCTAGCGGACAAGAGACCCAGTACTTC. The full variable domain, rest sourced from reference TRBV30 and TRBJ2-5, is SQTIHQWPATLVQPVGSPLSLECTVEGTSNPNLYWYRQAAGRGLQLLFYSVGIGQISSEVPQNLSASRPQDRQFILSSKKLLLSDSGFYLCAWSVGSSGQETQYFGPGTRLLVL.

J is TRBJ1-2 and V is TRBV5-1, with D unclear. V lost 4 bases and J 6 bases, leaving 7 bases between the germline ends. The germline V gene has CDR1 SGHRS and CDR2 YFSETQ. The CDR3 has 11 residues. DNA of the CDR3: TGCGCCAGCAGCCCGGGTAATGGCTACACCTTC. Its translation: CASSPGNGYTF.

The chain links TRBV11-2 to TRBJ2-7; D perhaps matches TRBD2 (5 bases). The CDR3 length is 15 residues. The ends were cut back, 0 bases at V and 0 bases at J, with 9 bases in the middle. The germline gives CDR1 SGHAT, CDR2 FQNNGV. The CDR3 nucleotides are TGTGCCAGCAGCTTAGATGTGGGGAGCTCCTACGAGCAGTACTTC. Residues: CASSLDVGSSYEQYF.

The rearrangement uses TRBV6-6 and TRBJ1-2; 10 bases map to TRBD1. CDR1 is MNHNY, CDR2 SVGAGI, per germline (reference sequence). The CDR3 sequence is 14 residues long. Trimming removed 0 bases from V and 5 bases from J; junction bases left unmatched: 0. The CDR3 region has the DNA TGTGCCAGCAGTTACTCGGACAGGGGGTATGGCTACACCTTC. Residues: CASSYSDRGYGYTF.

Written as DNA, the CDR3 is TGTGCCAGCAGCTTAGGCCCTAGCGGGGGCTACGAGCAGTACTTC. It is translated as CASSLGPSGGYEQYF. The chain recombines TRBV13 with TRBJ2-7, with 10 bases aligning to TRBD2. The CDR3 consists of 15 residues. Germline assignment: CDR1 PRHDT and CDR2 FYEKMQ (reference sequence). V trimming: 0 bases; J trimming: 3 bases; junction bases outside the gene matches: 2.

The chain combines TRBV6-6 with TRBJ2-5; possibly TRBD1 for D (6 bases). V dropped 2 bases and J dropped 0 bases, with 10 bases sitting between them. This CDR3 is 15 amino acids long. CDR1 is MNHNY, CDR2 SVGAGI, per germline (reference sequence). The DNA of the CDR3 is TGTGCCAGCAGTTACGGGCAGGGGTACCAAGAGACCCAGTACTTC. Translated, it gives CASSYGQGYQETQYF.

The chain carries TRBV5-6 and TRBJ2-1; the match to TRBD2 covers 10 bases. The CDR3 consists of 16 residues. Losses at the gene ends were 2 bases for V and 7 bases for J; bases not matched to a gene: 9. Germline V gene data show CDR1 as SGHDT and CDR2 as YYEEEE. The CDR3 DNA sequence: TGTGCCAGCAGCTTCGAACAGACTAGCGGGCTGAATGAGCAGTTCTTC. Residues: CASSFEQTSGLNEQFF.

The V and J genes are TRBV5-1 and TRBJ1-4; TRBD1 matches 8 bases. The CDR3 has 14 amino acids. Unmatched junction bases numbered 6, after V lost 5 bases and J lost 6 bases. In germline, CDR1 is SGHRS, CDR2 YFSETQ. Here the CDR3 reads CASSISGGYEKLFF. The CDR3 DNA sequence: TGCGCCAGCAGTATCTCAGGGGGCTATGAAAAACTGTTTTTT.

This clone turned up a few times. CDR3 loop: CASSQGQGGNTEAFF. CDR3 DNA sequence: TGTGCCAGCAGCCAGGGACAGGGAGGGAACACTGAAGCTTTCTTT. This chain uses TRBV7-9 with TRBJ1-1; 9 bases map to TRBD1. This CDR3 has 15 residues. Trimming at V came to 5 bases and at J to 1 base, leaving 5 bases not matched to a gene. Germline CDR1 SEHNR, CDR2 FQNEAQ (reference sequence).

The chain couples TRBV5-1 to TRBJ1-2; D unresolved. This CDR3 comprises 15 residues. V dropped 0 bases and J dropped 5 bases, with 14 bases sitting between them. Looked up from germline, CDR1 is SGHRS and CDR2 is YFSETQ. This CDR3 is CASSLDGQAGYGYTF. The CDR3 DNA reads as TGCGCCAGCAGCTTGGACGGTCAGGCGGGTTATGGCTACACCTTC. Using reference TRBV5-1 and TRBJ1-2 for the parts outside the CDR3, the full variable domain is KAGVTQTPRYLIKTRGQQVTLSCSPISGHRSVSWYQQTPGQGLQFLFEYFSETQRNKGNFPGRFSGRQFSNSRSEMNVSTLELGDSALYLCASSLDGQAGYGYTFGSGTRLTVV.